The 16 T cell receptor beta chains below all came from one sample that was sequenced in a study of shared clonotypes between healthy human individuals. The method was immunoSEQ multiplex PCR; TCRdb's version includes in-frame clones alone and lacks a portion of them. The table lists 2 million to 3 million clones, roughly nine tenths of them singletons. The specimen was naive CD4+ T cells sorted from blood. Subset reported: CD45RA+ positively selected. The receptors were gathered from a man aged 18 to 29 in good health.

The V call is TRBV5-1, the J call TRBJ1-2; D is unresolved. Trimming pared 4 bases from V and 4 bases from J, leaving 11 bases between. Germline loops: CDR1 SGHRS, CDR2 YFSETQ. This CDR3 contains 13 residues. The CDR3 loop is CASSDDGVYGYTF. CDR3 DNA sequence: TGCGCCAGCAGCGACGACGGAGTCTATGGCTACACCTTC. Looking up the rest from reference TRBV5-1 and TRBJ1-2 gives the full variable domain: KAGVTQTPRYLIKTRGQQVTLSCSPISGHRSVSWYQQTPGQGLQFLFEYFSETQRNKGNFPGRFSGRQFSNSRSEMNVSTLELGDSALYLCASSDDGVYGYTFGSGTRLTVV.

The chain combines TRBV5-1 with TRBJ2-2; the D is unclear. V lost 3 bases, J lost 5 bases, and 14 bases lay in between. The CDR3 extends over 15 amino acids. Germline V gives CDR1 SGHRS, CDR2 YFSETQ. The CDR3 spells CASSSPGQSTGELFF. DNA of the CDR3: TGCGCCAGCAGCTCTCCCGGGCAATCAACCGGGGAGCTGTTTTTT.

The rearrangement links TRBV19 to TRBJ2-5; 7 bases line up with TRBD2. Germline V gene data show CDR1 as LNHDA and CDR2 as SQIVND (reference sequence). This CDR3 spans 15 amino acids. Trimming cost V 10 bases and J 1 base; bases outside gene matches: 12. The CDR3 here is CATQSVGLGQETQYF. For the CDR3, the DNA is TGTGCCACCCAGTCCGTAGGACTAGGCCAAGAGACCCAGTACTTC.

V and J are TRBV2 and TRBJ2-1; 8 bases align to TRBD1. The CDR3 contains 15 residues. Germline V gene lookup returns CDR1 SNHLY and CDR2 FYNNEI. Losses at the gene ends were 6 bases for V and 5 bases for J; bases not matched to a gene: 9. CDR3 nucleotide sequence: TGTGCCAGCAGCGGACGGACAGGGAGCGACAATGAGCAGTTCTTC. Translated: CASSGRTGSDNEQFF.

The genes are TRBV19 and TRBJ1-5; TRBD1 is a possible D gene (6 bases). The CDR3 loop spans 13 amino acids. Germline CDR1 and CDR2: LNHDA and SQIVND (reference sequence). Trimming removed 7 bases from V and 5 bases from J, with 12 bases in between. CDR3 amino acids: CASNGQLYQPQHF. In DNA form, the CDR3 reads TGTGCCAGTAATGGACAGCTATATCAGCCCCAGCATTTT.

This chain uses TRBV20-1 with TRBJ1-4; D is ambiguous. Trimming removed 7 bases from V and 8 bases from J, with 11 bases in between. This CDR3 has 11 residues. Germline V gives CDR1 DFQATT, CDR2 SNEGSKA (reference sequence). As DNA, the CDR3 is TGCAGTGTGCCAGTAGTAGAAAAACTGTTTTTT. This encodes CSVPVVEKLFF.

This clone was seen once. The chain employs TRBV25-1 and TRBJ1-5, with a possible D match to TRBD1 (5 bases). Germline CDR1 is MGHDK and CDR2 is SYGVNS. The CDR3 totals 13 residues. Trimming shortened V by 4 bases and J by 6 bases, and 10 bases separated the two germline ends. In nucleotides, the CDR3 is TGTGCCAGCAGTGGGGGGTTGGGTCAGCCCCAGCATTTT. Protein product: CASSGGLGQPQHF. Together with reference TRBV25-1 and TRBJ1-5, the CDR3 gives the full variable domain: EADIYQTPRYLVIGTGKKITLECSQTMGHDKMYWYQQDPGMELHLIHYSYGVNSTEKGDLSSESTVSRIRTEHFPLTLESARPSHTSQYLCASSGGLGQPQHFGDGTRLSIL.

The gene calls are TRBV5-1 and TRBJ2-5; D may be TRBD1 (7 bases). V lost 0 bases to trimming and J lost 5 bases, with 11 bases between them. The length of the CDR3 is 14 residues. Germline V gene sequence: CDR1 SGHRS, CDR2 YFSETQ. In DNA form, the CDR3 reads TGCGCCAGCAGCTTGGGACTAGGGGGCGAGACCCAGTACTTC. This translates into CASSLGLGGETQYF.

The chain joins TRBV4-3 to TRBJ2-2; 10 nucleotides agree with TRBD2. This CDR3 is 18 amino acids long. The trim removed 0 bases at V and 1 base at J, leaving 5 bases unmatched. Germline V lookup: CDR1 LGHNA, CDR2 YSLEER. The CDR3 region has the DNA TGCGCCAGCAGCCAAGATACAGCGGGAGGGATGAACACCGGGGAGCTGTTTTTT. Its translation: CASSQDTAGGMNTGELFF.

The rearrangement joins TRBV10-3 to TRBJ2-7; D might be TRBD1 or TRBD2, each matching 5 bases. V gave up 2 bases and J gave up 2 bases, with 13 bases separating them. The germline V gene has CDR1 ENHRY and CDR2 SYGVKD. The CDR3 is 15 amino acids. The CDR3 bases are TGTGCCATCAGTGAGGGGGCAGGGAGTACCTACGAGCAGTACTTC. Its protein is CAISEGAGSTYEQYF.

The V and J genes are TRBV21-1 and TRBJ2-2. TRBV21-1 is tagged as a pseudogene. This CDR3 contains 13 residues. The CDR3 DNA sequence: TGTGCCAGCAGCAGGGTCAACACCGGGGAGCTGTTTTTT. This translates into CASSRVNTGELFF.

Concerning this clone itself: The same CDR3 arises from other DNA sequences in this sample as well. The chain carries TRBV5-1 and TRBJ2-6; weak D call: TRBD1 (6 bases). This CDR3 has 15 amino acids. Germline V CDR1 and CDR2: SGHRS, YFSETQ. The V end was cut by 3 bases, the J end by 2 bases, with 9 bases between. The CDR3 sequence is CASSSQGAGANVLTF. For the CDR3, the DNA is TGCGCCAGCAGCTCACAGGGAGCTGGGGCCAACGTCCTGACTTTC.

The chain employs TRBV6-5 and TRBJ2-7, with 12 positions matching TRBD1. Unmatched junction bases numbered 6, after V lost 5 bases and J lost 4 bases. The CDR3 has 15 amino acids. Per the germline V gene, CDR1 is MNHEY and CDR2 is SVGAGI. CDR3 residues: CASSPGTGGQYEQYF. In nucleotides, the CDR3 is TGTGCCAGCAGTCCCGGGACAGGGGGCCAATACGAGCAGTACTTC.

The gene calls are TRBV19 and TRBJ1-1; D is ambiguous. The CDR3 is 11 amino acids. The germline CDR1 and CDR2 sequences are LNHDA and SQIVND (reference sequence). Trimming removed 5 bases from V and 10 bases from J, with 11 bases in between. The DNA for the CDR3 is TGTGCCAGTAGTCAGGACCGGCGAGCTTTCTTT. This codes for CASSQDRRAFF.

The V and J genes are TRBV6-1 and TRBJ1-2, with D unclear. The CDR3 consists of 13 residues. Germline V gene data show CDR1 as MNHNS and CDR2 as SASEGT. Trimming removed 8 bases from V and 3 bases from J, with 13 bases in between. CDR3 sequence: CASRFEVDYGYTF. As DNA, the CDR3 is TGTGCCAGCCGTTTTGAGGTTGACTATGGCTACACCTTC.

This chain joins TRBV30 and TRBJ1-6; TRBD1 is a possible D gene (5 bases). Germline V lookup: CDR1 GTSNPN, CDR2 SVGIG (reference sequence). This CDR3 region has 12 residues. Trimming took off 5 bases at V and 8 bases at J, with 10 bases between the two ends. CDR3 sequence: CAWRDYYSPLHF. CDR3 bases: TGTGCCTGGCGGGACTACTATTCACCCCTCCACTTT.